The 20 T cell receptor beta chains listed next were all sequenced from one sample in a study of blood T cell repertoires in COVID-19. Using immunoSEQ multiplex PCR, the repertoire was profiled, and TCRdb retains in-frame clones only, with some absent. The sample carries around 300,000 clones, less than 90% recorded once. Material for sequencing was PBMCs or T cells enriched from blood (not recorded which). Receptors were obtained from a woman aged 50 to 60 who had recovered from COVID-19.

This clone was counted once. V is TRBV24-1 and J is TRBJ1-4; the match to TRBD1 covers 9 bases. This CDR3 contains 16 residues. The germline V gene has CDR1 KGHDR and CDR2 SFDVKD. The trim removed 4 bases at V and 8 bases at J, leaving 10 bases unmatched. CDR3 coding DNA: TGTGCCACCAGTGAGTCGGCCGGGACAGGGACCGAAAAACTGTTTTTT. It codes for CATSESAGTGTEKLFF.

The rearrangement links TRBV2 to TRBJ1-3; 7 bases fit TRBD1. CDR3 length: 15 residues. Germline loops: CDR1 SNHLY, CDR2 FYNNEI. Losses at the gene ends were 5 bases for V and 0 bases for J; bases not matched to a gene: 4. The CDR3 DNA sequence: TGTGCCAGCAGTTCTGACAGGGCCTCTGGAAACACCATATATTTT. Protein: CASSSDRASGNTIYF. Together with reference TRBV2 and TRBJ1-3, the CDR3 gives the full variable domain: EPEVTQTPSHQVTQMGQEVILRCVPISNHLYFYWYRQILGQKVEFLVSFYNNEISEKSEIFDDQFSVERPDGSNFTLKIRSTKLEDSAMYFCASSSDRASGNTIYFGEGSWLTVV.

The rearrangement links TRBV4-1 to TRBJ1-2; maybe TRBD1 (6 bases). Germline CDR1 is MGHRA and CDR2 is YSYEKL. V lost 1 base and J 8 bases, leaving 11 bases between the germline ends. The CDR3 has 13 amino acids. CDR3: CASSQAGAGGYTF. As DNA, the CDR3 is TGCGCCAGCAGCCAAGCAGGGGCGGGCGGCTACACCTTC.

This chain uses TRBV15 with TRBJ2-1; 14 bases agree with TRBD2. The trim removed 0 bases at V and 4 bases at J, leaving 5 bases unmatched. The CDR3 has 18 residues. Germline CDR1 is LNHNV and CDR2 is YYDKDF (reference sequence). The CDR3 sequence is CATSRDGTSGSRYNEQFF. CDR3 DNA: TGTGCCACCAGCAGAGATGGGACTAGCGGGAGTCGTTACAATGAGCAGTTCTTC.

The chain couples TRBV29-1 to TRBJ2-7, with D perhaps TRBD2 (5 bases). V shed 5 bases and J shed 0 bases, with 14 bases lying between them. Germline values: CDR1 SQVTM, CDR2 ANQGSEA. The CDR3 loop spans 14 amino acids. The CDR3 region is CSVKRPNSSYEQYF. As DNA, the CDR3 is TGCAGCGTTAAGCGGCCAAATAGCTCCTACGAGCAGTACTTC.

This clone was detected once. This chain connects TRBV7-2 to TRBJ1-1; a weak D match, TRBD1 (6 bases). Germline loops: CDR1 SGHTA, CDR2 FQGNSA. The CDR3 contains 16 residues. Trimming stripped 3 bases from V and 1 base from J, with 15 bases between. CDR3 DNA sequence: TGTGCCAGCAGCTTGCAGGGGATTTCGGAGAACACTGAAGCTTTCTTT. Translation gives CASSLQGISENTEAFF.

The chain recombines TRBV7-9 with TRBJ2-5, with a weak D call TRBD2 (5 bases). Trimming left V 1 base short and J 0 bases short, with 15 bases between. The CDR3 length is 17 residues. Per the germline V gene, CDR1 is SEHNR and CDR2 is FQNEAQ (reference sequence). CDR3 sequence (DNA): TGTGCCAGCAGCTTAGGACTGGCGGCGGGTTACCAAGAGACCCAGTACTTC. Amino acid sequence: CASSLGLAAGYQETQYF.

V usage is TRBV5-1 and J usage is TRBJ2-1, with 9 bases fitting TRBD2. This CDR3 spans 15 amino acids. V shed 5 bases, J shed 3 bases, and the junction held 6 bases outside the gene matches. The germline CDR1 and CDR2 sequences are SGHRS and YFSETQ. This chain's CDR3 is CASRLLAGSYNEQFF. The CDR3, as DNA: TGCGCCAGCAGACTTCTAGCGGGAAGCTACAATGAGCAGTTCTTC.

The rearrangement links TRBV6-6 to TRBJ2-5; TRBD2 might be the D (5 bases). Germline-derived CDR1 and CDR2 are MNHNY and SVGAGI (reference sequence). The CDR3 is 16 residues long. Trimming took off 2 bases at V and 5 bases at J, with 18 bases between the two ends. The CDR3 coding sequence is TGTGCCAGCAGTTACACCCTCTCCGGGGTTCGGGAGACCCAGTACTTC. The encoded protein is CASSYTLSGVRETQYF.

The CDR3 reads CASSHRGSPLHF. The CDR3 region has the DNA TGTGCCAGCAGCCACAGGGGTTCACCCCTCCACTTT. The chain carries TRBV3-1 (or the pseudogene TRBV3-2) and TRBJ1-6, with TRBD1 as a possible D gene (6 bases). Trimming took off 3 bases at V and 9 bases at J, with 6 bases between the two ends. This CDR3 is 12 amino acids long. Germline CDR1 is LGHDT and CDR2 is YNNKEL (reference sequence).

This chain uses TRBV6-6 with TRBJ2-7, with D perhaps matching TRBD2 (6 bases). Germline loops: CDR1 MNHNY, CDR2 SVGAGI (reference sequence). V was trimmed by 2 bases and J by 4 bases, leaving 9 bases between them. The CDR3 runs 13 residues. CDR3 sequence: CASSYGGRYEQYF. CDR3 coding DNA: TGTGCCAGCAGTTACGGAGGGAGGTACGAGCAGTACTTC.

This clone was observed a handful of times. The gene calls are TRBV5-8 and TRBJ1-5, with 7 nucleotides matching TRBD1. The CDR3 spans 15 residues. V was clipped by 1 base and J by 5 bases; unmatched bases: 6. Germline V gives CDR1 SGHTS, CDR2 YDEGEE. The CDR3: CASSLYDRAYQPQHF. The CDR3 DNA sequence: TGTGCCAGCAGCTTGTATGACAGGGCATATCAGCCCCAGCATTTT.

The rearrangement links TRBV27 to TRBJ2-7, with 9 bases that match TRBD2. This CDR3 region has 15 residues. Germline V gene sequence: CDR1 MNHEY, CDR2 SMNVEV (reference sequence). After removal of 4 bases from V and 2 bases from J, the junction contained 6 bases not matched to a gene. CDR3 sequence reads: CASSSPSGRTYEQYF. The CDR3 coding sequence is TGTGCCAGCAGTTCCCCAAGCGGGAGGACCTACGAGCAGTACTTC.

This chain uses TRBV5-1 with TRBJ1-5; TRBD1 matches 7 bases. This CDR3 is 18 amino acids long. From germline, CDR1 is SGHRS and CDR2 YFSETQ. Trimming cost V 0 bases and J 0 bases; bases outside gene matches: 9. The CDR3 DNA reads TGCGCCAGCAGCTTGGGCGACAGGGAAGGTGGTAGCAATCAGCCCCAGCATTTT. As protein: CASSLGDREGGSNQPQHF. The full variable domain, with the rest looked up from reference TRBV5-1 and TRBJ1-5, is KAGVTQTPRYLIKTRGQQVTLSCSPISGHRSVSWYQQTPGQGLQFLFEYFSETQRNKGNFPGRFSGRQFSNSRSEMNVSTLELGDSALYLCASSLGDREGGSNQPQHFGDGTRLSIL.

The V call is TRBV9, the J call TRBJ1-1; 7 nucleotides match TRBD1. The germline CDR1 and CDR2 sequences are SGDLS and YYNGEE. Trimming at V came to 3 bases and at J to 3 bases, leaving 8 bases not matched to a gene. The CDR3 has 15 amino acids. DNA of the CDR3: TGTGCCAGCAGCGGAGGGGACAGCATTCACACTGAAGCTTTCTTT. Translating gives CASSGGDSIHTEAFF. The whole variable domain, remainder taken from reference TRBV9 and TRBJ1-1, is DSGVTQTPKHLITATGQRVTLRCSPRSGDLSVYWYQQSLDQGLQFLIQYYNGEERAKGNILERFSAQQFPDLHSELNLSSLELGDSALYFCASSGGDSIHTEAFFGQGTRLTVV.

This chain uses TRBV9 with TRBJ1-1; D not certain. The CDR3 covers 12 residues. The germline CDR1 and CDR2 sequences are SGDLS and YYNGEE. Between the trimmed V and J ends, which lost 7 bases and 2 bases, there was a span of 9 bases. CDR3 residues: CASGSGNTEAFF. CDR3 bases: TGTGCCAGCGGGTCAGGAAACACTGAAGCTTTCTTT.

The J gene is TRBJ1-6, the V gene TRBV28; TRBD1 agrees at 7 bases. This CDR3 contains 14 residues. The V gene end was trimmed by 5 bases and the J gene end by 9 bases; junction bases not matched to a gene: 7. The germline gives CDR1 MDHEN, CDR2 SYDVKM. The CDR3 is CASSLTGRISPLHF. CDR3 nucleotide sequence: TGTGCCAGCAGTCTGACAGGGAGGATTTCACCCCTCCACTTT.

The chain recombines TRBV19 with TRBJ2-3, with TRBD2 matching 9 bases. Looked up from germline, CDR1 is LNHDA and CDR2 is SQIVND (reference sequence). The CDR3 covers 15 residues. The trim removed 5 bases at V and 3 bases at J, leaving 6 bases unmatched. The CDR3 coding sequence is TGTGCCAGTAGTCCTACCCTAGCGGGAACAGATACGCAGTATTTT. This gives the protein CASSPTLAGTDTQYF.

The chain is built from TRBV5-1 and TRBJ1-2; a possible D gene is TRBD1 (5 bases). The CDR3 is 15 residues long. Trimming left V 5 bases short and J 0 bases short, with 14 bases between. Germline V gives CDR1 SGHRS, CDR2 YFSETQ. The CDR3 bases are TGCGCCAGCAGACAGGTTTTGTCCTCTAACTATGGCTACACCTTC. This codes for CASRQVLSSNYGYTF.

The CDR3 region is CASSQVHPPRGGYTF. CDR3 nucleotides: TGCGCCAGCAGCCAAGTACACCCGCCTCGGGGTGGCTACACCTTC. J is TRBJ1-2 and V is TRBV4-3; D gene uncertain. Germline V CDR1 and CDR2: LGHNA, YSLEER. This CDR3 region has 15 residues. V was trimmed by 1 base and J by 7 bases, leaving 16 bases between them.